This T cell receptor beta chain was captured in a study of T-cell reconstitution after alpha-beta-depleted transplantation in children. This clonotype appeared many times. The target antigen is unknown. Unique molecular identifiers tagged the TCRbeta library. Each CDR3 protein is one row after TCRdb ran MiXCR on the PCR reads. The data contain tens of thousands of distinct CDR3 sequences, roughly 14% of them singletons. Study findings and constraints: By one year post-transplant, T-cell counts and diversity largely arose from T cells that were newly produced. Reportedly, alpha-beta T cells present about two months post-transplant originated from several hundred expanded clones of graft origin. Day-60 TCRbeta diversity that was high in some patients was derived from surviving recipient T cells and thymic progenitors.

Trimming took 5 bases from V and 5 from J; bases not matched to a gene: 5. The CDR3 has 14 amino acids. The source material was PBMCs, mostly from graft donor cells, sampled 180 days after TCRalphabeta/CD19-depleted stem cell transplant. The origin of this receptor is a male patient between 2 and 15 years old who had a stem cell transplant for acute lymphoblastic leukemia, so the T cells may come from the graft donor. The rearrangement links TRBV12-3 or TRBV12-4 to TRBJ2-3; 9 positions match TRBD1. The CDR3 sequence: CASSLGTGIDTQYF. CDR3 DNA sequence: TGTGCCAGCAGTCTCGGGACAGGGATAGATACGCAGTATTTT.